This T cell receptor (beta chain) was recovered during a study of regulatory T cells in long-lasting Graves disease. This clonotype has a count of ten or more. The antigen is not known. Sample time point: newly diagnosed GD, antithyroid drugs for less than 3 months. The TCR library was made from RNA that had been extracted from PBMCs in TRIzol. Patient provenance is recorded as an endocrinology department in Xi'an, China. The CDR3 covers 14 residues. Germline V gene sequence: CDR1 GTSNPN, CDR2 SVGIG (reference sequence). V dropped 1 base and J dropped 7 bases, with 13 bases sitting between them. Researchers made TCR beta libraries by using iRepertoire HTBI primers and running Arm-PCR on CDR3 regions. MiXCR, run by TCRdb on the multiplex PCR reads, gives a single entry per CDR3 protein. The data contain hundreds of thousands of distinct CDR3 sequences, approximately 15% of them seen just once; the ten biggest clones take up roughly 27%.

Study results and limitations: Newly diagnosed disease favored TRBV20-1 and TRBJ2-1 over persistent disease.

These data were also filed under a second study, of T cells in Graves' hyperthyroidism and ophthalmopathy.

The sequence was collected from a man in his forties or fifties with Graves disease. V and J are TRBV30 and TRBJ1-4; TRBD1 might be the D (6 bases). Source: peripheral blood mononuclear cells (PBMCs), taken at new diagnosis, from a patient treated with antithyroid drugs. CDR3 sequence: CAWSGVQGGEKLFF. CDR3 DNA sequence: TGTGCCTGGAGTGGCGTTCAAGGGGGTGAAAAACTGTTTTTT.